The 13 T cell receptor beta chains given below trace back to one sample, sequenced in a study of T cells in Graves' hyperthyroidism and ophthalmopathy. Using RNA transcripts as the source, TCR beta CDR3 regions were amplified. The HTBI primer set served for first-round RT-PCR of the TCR CDR3. TCRdb fed the multiplex PCR reads into MiXCR, producing one record per CDR3 protein. The sample has about 380,000 distinct CDR3 sequences, around 13% seen once; the top ten hold 8% to 13%. The sequencing sample was made of blood. All receptors derive from a woman aged 55-75 years with Graves' hyperthyroidism.

This clonotype was counted many times. This sequence joins TRBV6-1 and TRBJ1-5; 9 nucleotides line up with TRBD1. Germline CDR1 is MNHNS and CDR2 is SASEGT. With V trimmed by 4 bases and J by 1 base, 5 bases remained unmatched. The CDR3 consists of 16 residues. In DNA, the CDR3 is TGTGCCAGCAGTGTCCGGGACAGGGCAAGCAATCAGCCCCAGCATTTT. This codes for CASSVRDRASNQPQHF.

The sample holds many counts of this clonotype. The rearrangement uses TRBV10-3 and TRBJ2-5; D is ambiguous. Germline loops: CDR1 ENHRY, CDR2 SYGVKD. The V end lost 11 bases, the J end lost 4 bases, and 11 bases lay between the germline ends. The CDR3 contains 11 residues. CDR3 region: CAAAAGETQYF. The CDR3 DNA sequence: TGTGCCGCGGCGGCAGGAGAGACCCAGTACTTC.

This clonotype was picked up a small number of times. This chain links TRBV28 with TRBJ2-5, with a tentative D call TRBD2 (7 bases). V lost 9 bases and J lost 3, with 20 bases in between. Germline lookup yields CDR1 MDHEN and CDR2 SYDVKM. The CDR3 consists of 15 residues. The CDR3 nucleotides read TGTGCCAGTAAGGGGGGGGGTTTTCGGGAAGAGACCCAGTACTTC. It yields the protein CASKGGGFREETQYF.

Many counts were recorded for this clonotype. V is TRBV6-1 and J is TRBJ2-1; 12 nucleotides match TRBD1. J gave up 9 bases and V 6 bases, and 9 bases lay outside the gene matches. The length of the CDR3 is 15 residues. Germline V gene data show CDR1 as MNHNS and CDR2 as SASEGT. The CDR3 is CASRGWGTGGSEQFF. The CDR3, as DNA: TGTGCCAGCAGGGGTTGGGGGACAGGGGGCAGTGAGCAGTTCTTC.

This clonotype appeared many times. The chain links TRBV27 to TRBJ2-1, with 16 bases lining up with TRBD2. Per germline, CDR1 MNHEY and CDR2 SMNVEV (reference sequence). The CDR3 extends over 19 amino acids. V shed 3 bases and J 0 bases; nucleotides not matched to a gene: 5. CDR3 sequence (DNA): TGTGCCAGCAGTTTGGGGACTAGCGGGAGGGGTTTCTCCTACAATGAGCAGTTCTTC. This encodes CASSLGTSGRGFSYNEQFF.

This clonotype was seen repeatedly, ten times or more. This sequence joins TRBV6-5 and TRBJ1-6; a possible D gene is TRBD1 (5 bases). CDR1 MNHEY and CDR2 SVGAGI come from the germline V gene. The V and J ends lost 2 bases and 4 bases respectively, with 9 bases between them. This CDR3 is 15 amino acids long. The CDR3 nucleotides read TGTGCCAGCAGTTACGACAGCTATTATAATTCACCCCTCCACTTT. Translated: CASSYDSYYNSPLHF.

This clonotype showed up many times. V and J are TRBV29-1 and TRBJ2-7, with 8 bases lining up with TRBD2. Germline lookup yields CDR1 SQVTM and CDR2 ANQGSEA. This CDR3 region has 15 residues. Trimming at V came to 6 bases and at J to 2 bases, leaving 12 bases not matched to a gene. CDR3 nucleotides: TGCAGCGTGAACCTGGGTCTAGCGGGTACCTACGAGCAGTACTTC. Amino acid sequence: CSVNLGLAGTYEQYF.

In this sample, this clonotype turned up many times. The rearrangement joins TRBV29-1 to TRBJ2-1; D is undetermined. The V end lost 0 bases, the J end lost 5 bases, and 8 bases lay between the germline ends. The CDR3 contains 13 residues. Per the germline V gene, CDR1 is SQVTM and CDR2 is ANQGSEA. The CDR3 loop reads CSVEDWEDNEQFF. The CDR3 DNA sequence: TGCAGCGTTGAAGATTGGGAAGACAATGAGCAGTTCTTC.

This clonotype was seen more than once but under ten times. V is TRBV19 and J is TRBJ1-5, with 8 positions matching TRBD1. The length of the CDR3 is 13 residues. The germline CDR1 and CDR2 sequences are LNHDA and SQIVND (reference sequence). The junction had 8 bases not matched to a gene; V was cut back by 6 bases and J by 10 bases. CDR3 protein: CASRSGQGIPQHF. As DNA, the CDR3 is TGTGCCAGTAGGAGCGGACAGGGAATACCCCAGCATTTT.

The sample holds many counts of this clonotype. The chain recombines TRBV30 with TRBJ2-7; D remains unclear. The CDR3 runs 12 residues. The ends were cut back, 1 base at V and 3 bases at J, with 7 bases in the middle. In germline, CDR1 is GTSNPN, CDR2 SVGIG (reference sequence). CDR3 coding DNA: TGTGCCTGGAGTGCACTTGGCTACGAGCAGTACTTC. Amino acids: CAWSALGYEQYF.

The sample holds a few counts of this clonotype. The gene calls are TRBV6-2 or TRBV6-3 and TRBJ2-1; the D gene could be TRBD1 or TRBD2 (5 bases each). CDR3 length: 15 residues. Germline loops: CDR1 MNHEY, CDR2 SVGEGT. Trimming shortened V by 8 bases and J by 3 bases, and 17 bases separated the two germline ends. The CDR3 spells CASHSGGGSYNEQFF. CDR3 DNA: TGTGCCAGCCACTCTGGTGGGGGAAGCTACAATGAGCAGTTCTTC.

The sample holds a few counts of this clonotype. V and J are TRBV3-1 and TRBJ1-2; 8 positions agree with TRBD1. Per germline, CDR1 LGHDT and CDR2 YNNKEL (reference sequence). There are 16 residues in the CDR3. With 1 base clipped from V and 2 bases from J, the junction kept 6 bases outside the gene matches. CDR3 sequence (DNA): TGTGCCAGCAGCCAAGCGGGGACAGGCGCAAACTATGGCTACACCTTC. Its protein product is CASSQAGTGANYGYTF.

This clonotype occurred many times. The chain combines TRBV20-1 with TRBJ1-1; TRBD1 might be the D (6 bases). This CDR3 spans 18 amino acids. From germline, CDR1 is DFQATT and CDR2 SNEGSKA (reference sequence). V gave up 0 bases and J gave up 0 bases, with 20 bases separating them. DNA for the CDR3: TGCAGTGCTAGAGATTGGGGATCGGGGGCGGAAATGAACACTGAAGCTTTCTTT. Translating gives CSARDWGSGAEMNTEAFF.